The 15 T cell receptor beta chains below all came from one sample that was sequenced in a study of blood T cell repertoires in COVID-19. Repertoires were generated with immunoSEQ multiplex PCR, while TCRdb's copy carries only in-frame clones and drops some. The sample carries approximately 70,000 clones, 82% recorded once. Material for sequencing was peripheral blood. The receptors stem from a human donor in a cohort sampled during active COVID-19.

The chain joins TRBV7-2 to TRBJ2-1; D perhaps matches TRBD2 (6 bases). This CDR3 comprises 17 residues. The ends were cut back, 1 base at V and 3 bases at J, with 16 bases in the middle. CDR1 and CDR2 (germline): SGHTA, FQGNSA. The CDR3, as DNA: TGTGCCAGCAGCTTAGTTTTCCCCACTAGCCTCTACAATGAGCAGTTCTTC. It is translated as CASSLVFPTSLYNEQFF. Full variable domain (rest looked up from reference TRBV7-2 and TRBJ2-1): GAGVSQSPSNKVTEKGKDVELRCDPISGHTALYWYRQSLGQGLEFLIYFQGNSAPDKSGLPSDRFSAERTGGSVSTLTIQRTQQEDSAVYLCASSLVFPTSLYNEQFFGPGTRLTVL.

The chain has TRBV2 and TRBJ1-1; 7 bases are shared with TRBD1. The CDR3 length is 14 residues. With V trimmed by 8 bases and J by 5 bases, 11 bases remained unmatched. Germline CDR1 SNHLY, CDR2 FYNNEI. CDR3 in DNA: TGTGCCAGCGCGGGTCAGGGGGTAGGGACTGAAGCTTTCTTT. It yields the protein CASAGQGVGTEAFF.

V gene TRBV12-5 combines with J gene TRBJ2-7, with 9 bases fitting TRBD1. This CDR3 region has 16 residues. V trimming: 4 bases; J trimming: 5 bases; junction bases outside the gene matches: 12. Germline V gene data show CDR1 as LGHNT and CDR2 as FRNRAP. The CDR3 loop reads CASGSTSRTGDDEQYF. DNA for the CDR3: TGTGCTAGTGGTTCCACCTCCCGGACAGGGGACGACGAGCAGTACTTC.

This chain joins TRBV25-1 and TRBJ1-2, with D possibly TRBD1 on 6 matching bases. V was cut by 2 bases and J by 2 bases, with 6 bases left in between. CDR3 size: 13 residues. Germline CDR1 is MGHDK and CDR2 is SYGVNS. CDR3 residues: CASSEGGNYGYTF. CDR3 coding DNA: TGTGCCAGCAGTGAAGGGGGCAACTATGGCTACACCTTC.

The DNA of the CDR3 is TGCGCCAGCAGCTTCCAGGGGGCAGGCACTGAAGCTTTCTTT. It codes for CASSFQGAGTEAFF. The chain is built from TRBV5-1 and TRBJ1-1, with 8 bases lining up with TRBD1. CDR1 SGHRS and CDR2 YFSETQ come from the germline V gene. This CDR3 contains 14 residues. Trimming at V came to 2 bases and at J to 4 bases, leaving 4 bases not matched to a gene. The complete variable domain, with remaining parts taken from reference TRBV5-1 and TRBJ1-1, reads KAGVTQTPRYLIKTRGQQVTLSCSPISGHRSVSWYQQTPGQGLQFLFEYFSETQRNKGNFPGRFSGRQFSNSRSEMNVSTLELGDSALYLCASSFQGAGTEAFFGQGTRLTVV.

The chain combines TRBV27 with TRBJ2-3; the D gene is possibly TRBD2 (5 bases). The germline V gene has CDR1 MNHEY and CDR2 SMNVEV (reference sequence). This CDR3 region has 13 residues. Deletions cut 6 bases from V and 3 bases from J, with 10 bases between. Here the CDR3 DNA reads TGTGCCAGCAGGGATTCGGGAACAGATACGCAGTATTTT. Translating it yields CASRDSGTDTQYF.

V gene TRBV10-3 combines with J gene TRBJ1-3; TRBD1 agrees at 7 bases. The length of the CDR3 is 15 residues. Germline V CDR1 and CDR2: ENHRY, SYGVKD. Losses at the gene ends were 6 bases for V and 2 bases for J; bases not matched to a gene: 7. The CDR3 is CAISGPQGAGNTIYF. The CDR3, as DNA: TGTGCCATCAGCGGCCCTCAGGGGGCTGGAAACACCATATATTTT.

Here the CDR3 reads CASSGRAGQGNSGANVLTF. In DNA form, the CDR3 reads TGTGCCAGCAGCGGGAGGGCGGGACAGGGAAACTCTGGGGCCAACGTCCTGACTTTC. The chain recombines TRBV7-2 with TRBJ2-6; TRBD1 agrees at 9 bases. V shed 5 bases, J shed 0 bases, and the junction held 11 bases outside the gene matches. Germline CDR1 and CDR2: SGHTA and FQGNSA. This CDR3 has 19 residues.

V is TRBV5-1 and J is TRBJ2-5; tentatively, D is TRBD2 (6 bases). Germline loops: CDR1 SGHRS, CDR2 YFSETQ. The CDR3 covers 14 residues. V lost 2 bases and J 5 bases, leaving 13 bases between the germline ends. The CDR3 region is CASSLAGRRETQYF. CDR3 nucleotide sequence: TGCGCCAGCAGCTTAGCGGGCCGGAGGGAGACCCAGTACTTC.

Here the CDR3 DNA reads TGTGCCAGCAGCTTAGCGCCCCTAGCTGAAACCTACGAGCAGTACTTC. Amino acids: CASSLAPLAETYEQYF. This chain uses TRBV7-2 with TRBJ2-7; perhaps TRBD2 as D (5 bases). Trimming took off 0 bases at V and 2 bases at J, with 14 bases between the two ends. This CDR3 comprises 16 residues. Per the germline V gene, CDR1 is SGHTA and CDR2 is FQGNSA. The full variable domain, its missing parts supplied by reference TRBV7-2 and TRBJ2-7, is GAGVSQSPSNKVTEKGKDVELRCDPISGHTALYWYRQSLGQGLEFLIYFQGNSAPDKSGLPSDRFSAERTGGSVSTLTIQRTQQEDSAVYLCASSLAPLAETYEQYFGPGTRLTVT.

The rearrangement uses TRBV27 and TRBJ2-7; maybe TRBD1 (5 bases). The germline V and J ends were trimmed by 5 bases and 5 bases, with 16 bases remaining between them. This CDR3 spans 14 amino acids. Germline values: CDR1 MNHEY, CDR2 SMNVEV (reference sequence). The CDR3 coding sequence is TGTGCCAGCAGTCCCCGCCCAGGGTCCCACGAGCAGTACTTC. Protein: CASSPRPGSHEQYF.

The chain carries TRBV19 and TRBJ1-2; 12 bases are a match to TRBD1. The CDR3 sequence is 13 residues long. Per germline, CDR1 LNHDA and CDR2 SQIVND (reference sequence). V lost 6 bases to trimming and J lost 7 bases; unmatched junction nucleotides: 3. The CDR3 sequence is CASRGQGAGGYTF. CDR3 DNA: TGTGCCAGTAGGGGACAGGGGGCCGGTGGCTACACCTTC.

This clone was observed a single time. This chain connects TRBV7-8 to TRBJ1-1; D remains ambiguous. Germline lookup yields CDR1 SGHVS and CDR2 FQNEAQ. The CDR3 contains 14 residues. V was cut by 6 bases and J by 4 bases, with 15 bases left in between. CDR3 DNA sequence: TGTGCCAGCAGAACCAGTCTTTCTGGCACTGAAGCTTTCTTT. This codes for CASRTSLSGTEAFF. The variable domain in full, with the rest retrieved from reference TRBV7-8 and TRBJ1-1, is GAGVSQSPRYKVAKRGQDVALRCDPISGHVSLFWYQQALGQGPEFLTYFQNEAQLDKSGLPSDRFFAERPEGSVSTLKIQRTQQEDSAVYLCASRTSLSGTEAFFGQGTRLTVV.

This clone was seen repeatedly, ten times or more. The gene calls are TRBV27 and TRBJ2-7, with D possibly matching TRBD1 (6 bases). Trimming stripped 5 bases from V and 0 bases from J, with 14 bases between. The CDR3 is made up of 15 amino acids. Germline lookup yields CDR1 MNHEY and CDR2 SMNVEV (reference sequence). Written as DNA, the CDR3 is TGTGCCAGCAGTCCCTCGACAGGAATCTCCTACGAGCAGTACTTC. Protein product: CASSPSTGISYEQYF.

The chain has TRBV12-3 or TRBV12-4 and TRBJ2-7, with 7 bases aligning to TRBD2. Losses at the gene ends were 10 bases for V and 2 bases for J; bases not matched to a gene: 2. The CDR3 loop spans 11 amino acids. DNA of the CDR3: TGTGCCACCCGGGGGGCCTACGAGCAGTACTTC. This sequence encodes CATRGAYEQYF.